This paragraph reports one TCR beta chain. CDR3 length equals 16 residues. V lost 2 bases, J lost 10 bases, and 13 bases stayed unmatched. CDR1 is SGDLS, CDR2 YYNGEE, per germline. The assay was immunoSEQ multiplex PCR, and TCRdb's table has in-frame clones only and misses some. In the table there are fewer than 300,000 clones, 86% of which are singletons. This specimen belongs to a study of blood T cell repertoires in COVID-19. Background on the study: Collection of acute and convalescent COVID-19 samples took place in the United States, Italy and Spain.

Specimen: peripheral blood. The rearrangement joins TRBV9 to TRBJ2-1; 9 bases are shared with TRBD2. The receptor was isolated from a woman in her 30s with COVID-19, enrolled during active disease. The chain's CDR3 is CASSVLGGLALTEQFF. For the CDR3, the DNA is TGTGCCAGCAGCGTCCTAGGGGGACTAGCTTTAACAGAGCAGTTCTTC.